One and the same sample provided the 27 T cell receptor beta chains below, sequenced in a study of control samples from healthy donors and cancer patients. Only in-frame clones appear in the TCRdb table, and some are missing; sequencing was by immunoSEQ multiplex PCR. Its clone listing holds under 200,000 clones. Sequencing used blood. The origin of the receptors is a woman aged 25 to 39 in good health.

The CDR3 sequence: CASSVGGQGTTEAFF. The CDR3 DNA reads as TGTGCCAGCAGCGTAGGGGGACAGGGGACTACTGAAGCTTTCTTT. The V gene is TRBV9, the J gene TRBJ1-1; 10 bases agree with TRBD1. CDR3 length: 15 amino acids. V lost 0 bases to trimming and J lost 5 bases; unmatched junction nucleotides: 4. Per the germline V gene, CDR1 is SGDLS and CDR2 is YYNGEE.

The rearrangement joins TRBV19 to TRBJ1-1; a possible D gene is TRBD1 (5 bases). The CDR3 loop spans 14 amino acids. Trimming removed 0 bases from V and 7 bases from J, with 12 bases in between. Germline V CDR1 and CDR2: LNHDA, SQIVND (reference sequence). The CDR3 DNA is TGTGCCAGTAGTATAGATGGAGGGAGGGGTGAAGCTTTCTTT. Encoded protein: CASSIDGGRGEAFF.

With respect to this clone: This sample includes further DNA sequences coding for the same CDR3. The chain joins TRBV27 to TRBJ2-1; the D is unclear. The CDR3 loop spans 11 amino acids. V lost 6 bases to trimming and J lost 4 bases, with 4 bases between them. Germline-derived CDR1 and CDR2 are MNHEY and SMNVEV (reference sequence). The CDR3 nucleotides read TGTGCCAGCAGGCTATACAATGAGCAGTTCTTC. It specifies CASRLYNEQFF.

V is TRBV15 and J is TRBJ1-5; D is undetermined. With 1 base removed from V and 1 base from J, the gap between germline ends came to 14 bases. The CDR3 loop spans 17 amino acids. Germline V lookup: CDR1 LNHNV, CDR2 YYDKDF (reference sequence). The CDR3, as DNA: TGTGCCACCAGCAGAGGGTTCCTAATCGGGAGCAATCAGCCCCAGCATTTT. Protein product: CATSRGFLIGSNQPQHF. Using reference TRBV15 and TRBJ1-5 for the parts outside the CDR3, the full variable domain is DAMVIQNPRYQVTQFGKPVTLSCSQTLNHNVMYWYQQKSSQAPKLLFHYYDKDFNNEADTPDNFQSRRPNTSFCFLDIRSPGLGDTAMYLCATSRGFLIGSNQPQHFGDGTRLSIL.

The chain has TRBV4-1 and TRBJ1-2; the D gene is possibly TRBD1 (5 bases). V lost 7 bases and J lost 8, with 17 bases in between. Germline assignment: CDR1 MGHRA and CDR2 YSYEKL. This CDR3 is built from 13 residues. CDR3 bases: TGCGCCAGCAAGGAGGGTCAGGGAGGCGGCTACACCTTC. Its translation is CASKEGQGGGYTF.

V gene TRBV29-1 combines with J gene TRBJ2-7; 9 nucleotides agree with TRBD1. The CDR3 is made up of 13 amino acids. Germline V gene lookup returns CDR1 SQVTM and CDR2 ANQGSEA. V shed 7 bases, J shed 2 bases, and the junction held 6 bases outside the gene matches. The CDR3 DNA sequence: TGCAGCGCTGGGACAGGGAACCCCTACGAGCAGTACTTC. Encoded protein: CSAGTGNPYEQYF.

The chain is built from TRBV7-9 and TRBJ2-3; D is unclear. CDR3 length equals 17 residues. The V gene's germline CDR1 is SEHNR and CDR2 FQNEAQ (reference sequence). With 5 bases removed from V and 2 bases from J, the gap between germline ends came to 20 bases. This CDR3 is CASSTPPSDAPTDTQYF. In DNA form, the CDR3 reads TGTGCCAGCAGCACCCCCCCCTCGGATGCTCCCACAGATACGCAGTATTTT.

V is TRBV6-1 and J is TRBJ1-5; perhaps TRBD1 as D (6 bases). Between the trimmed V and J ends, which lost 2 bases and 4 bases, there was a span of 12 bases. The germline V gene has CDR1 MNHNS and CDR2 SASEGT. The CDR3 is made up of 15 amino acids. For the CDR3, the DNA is TGTGCCAGCAGTGAATCCAGGGGTATAAATCAGCCCCAGCATTTT. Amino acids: CASSESRGINQPQHF.

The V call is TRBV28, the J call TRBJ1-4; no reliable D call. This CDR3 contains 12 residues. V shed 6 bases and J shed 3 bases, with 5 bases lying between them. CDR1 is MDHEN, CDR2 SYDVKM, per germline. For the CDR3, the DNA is TGTGCCAGCAGAGGCCCTAATGAAAAACTGTTTTTT. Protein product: CASRGPNEKLFF.

Here the CDR3 DNA reads TGTGCCAGCTCAGCAAGCCAGGGGGCTATCCCTGGCTACACCTTC. This codes for CASSASQGAIPGYTF. The chain recombines TRBV18 with TRBJ1-2, with 8 bases aligning to TRBD1. The CDR3 extends over 15 amino acids. The V and J ends lost 5 bases and 7 bases, in that order; junction bases with no gene match: 12. CDR1 KGHSH and CDR2 LQKENI come from the germline V gene.

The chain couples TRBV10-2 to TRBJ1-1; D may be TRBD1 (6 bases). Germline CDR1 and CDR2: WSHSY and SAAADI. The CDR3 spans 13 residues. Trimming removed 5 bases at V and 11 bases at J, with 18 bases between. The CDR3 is CASSIREGGGAFF. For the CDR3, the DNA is TGCGCCAGCAGTATACGCGAGGGGGGTGGGGCTTTCTTT.

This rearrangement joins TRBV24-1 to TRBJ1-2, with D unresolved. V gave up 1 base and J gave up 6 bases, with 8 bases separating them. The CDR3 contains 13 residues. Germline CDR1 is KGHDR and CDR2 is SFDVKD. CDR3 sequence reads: CATSDFIGDGYTF. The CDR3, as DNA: TGTGCCACCAGTGATTTTATTGGGGATGGCTACACCTTC.

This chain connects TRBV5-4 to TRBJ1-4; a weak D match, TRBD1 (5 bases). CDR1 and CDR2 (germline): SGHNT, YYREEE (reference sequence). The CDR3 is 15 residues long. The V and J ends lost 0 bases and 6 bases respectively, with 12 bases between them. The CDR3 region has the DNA TGTGCCAGCAGCTTGGCGGCAGGGTGGGATGAAAAACTGTTTTTT. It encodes CASSLAAGWDEKLFF.

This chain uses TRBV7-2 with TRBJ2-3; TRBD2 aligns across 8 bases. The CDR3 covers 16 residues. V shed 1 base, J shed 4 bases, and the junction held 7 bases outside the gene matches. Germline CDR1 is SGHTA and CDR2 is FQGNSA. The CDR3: CASSLEPAGGSDTQYF. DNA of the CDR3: TGTGCCAGCAGCTTAGAGCCGGCGGGGGGATCAGATACGCAGTATTTT.

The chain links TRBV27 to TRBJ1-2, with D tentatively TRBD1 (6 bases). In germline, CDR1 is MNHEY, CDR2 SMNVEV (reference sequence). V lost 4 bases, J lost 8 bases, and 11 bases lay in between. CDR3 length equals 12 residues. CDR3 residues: CASSSQGGGYTF. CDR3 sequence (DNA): TGTGCCAGCAGTTCCCAAGGGGGAGGCTACACCTTC.

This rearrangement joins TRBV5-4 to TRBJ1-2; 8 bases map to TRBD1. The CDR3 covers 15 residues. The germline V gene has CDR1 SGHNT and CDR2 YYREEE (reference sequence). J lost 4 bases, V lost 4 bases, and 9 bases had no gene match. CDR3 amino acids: CASSEQGARAYGYTF. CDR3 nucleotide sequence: TGTGCCAGCAGCGAGCAGGGGGCACGAGCCTATGGCTACACCTTC.

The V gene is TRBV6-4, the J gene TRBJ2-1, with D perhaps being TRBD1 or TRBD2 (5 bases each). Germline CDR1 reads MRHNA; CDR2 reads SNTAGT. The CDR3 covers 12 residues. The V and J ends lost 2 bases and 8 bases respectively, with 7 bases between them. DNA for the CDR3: TGTGCCAGCAGTGACCGGGGCCATGAGCAGTTCTTC. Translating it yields CASSDRGHEQFF.

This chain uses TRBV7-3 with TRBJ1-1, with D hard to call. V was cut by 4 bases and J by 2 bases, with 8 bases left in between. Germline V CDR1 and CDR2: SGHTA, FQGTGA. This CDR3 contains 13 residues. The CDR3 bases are TGTGCCAGCAGCTCCCCGGGTAACACTGAAGCTTTCTTT. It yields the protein CASSSPGNTEAFF.

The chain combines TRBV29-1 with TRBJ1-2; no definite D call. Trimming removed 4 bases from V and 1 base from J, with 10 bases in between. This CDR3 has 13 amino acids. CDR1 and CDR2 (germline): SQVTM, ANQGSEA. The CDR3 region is CSVGAGRNYGYTF. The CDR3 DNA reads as TGCAGCGTTGGGGCCGGGCGTAACTATGGCTACACCTTC.

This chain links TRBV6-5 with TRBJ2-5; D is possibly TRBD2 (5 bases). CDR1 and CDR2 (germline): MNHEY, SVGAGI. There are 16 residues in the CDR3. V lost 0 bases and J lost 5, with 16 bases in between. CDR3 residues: CASSYSRASWSETQYF. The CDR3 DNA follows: TGTGCCAGCAGTTACTCGAGGGCTAGTTGGTCGGAGACCCAGTACTTC.

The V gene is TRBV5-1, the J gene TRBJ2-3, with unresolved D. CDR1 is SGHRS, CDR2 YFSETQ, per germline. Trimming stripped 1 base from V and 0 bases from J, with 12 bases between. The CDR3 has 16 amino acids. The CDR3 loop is CASSLPLGSSTDTQYF. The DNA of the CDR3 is TGCGCCAGCAGCTTGCCGCTCGGCAGTAGCACAGATACGCAGTATTTT.

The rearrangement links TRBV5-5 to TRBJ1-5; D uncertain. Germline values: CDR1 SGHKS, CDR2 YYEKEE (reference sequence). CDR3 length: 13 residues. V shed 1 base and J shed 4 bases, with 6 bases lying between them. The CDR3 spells CASSLRANQPQHF. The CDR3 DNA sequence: TGTGCCAGCAGCTTGAGAGCAAATCAGCCCCAGCATTTT.

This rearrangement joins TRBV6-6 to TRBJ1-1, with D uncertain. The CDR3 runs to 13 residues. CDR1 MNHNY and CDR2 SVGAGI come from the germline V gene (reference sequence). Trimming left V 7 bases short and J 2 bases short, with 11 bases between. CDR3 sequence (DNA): TGTGCCAGCACTCTACATCCCAACACTGAAGCTTTCTTT. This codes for CASTLHPNTEAFF.

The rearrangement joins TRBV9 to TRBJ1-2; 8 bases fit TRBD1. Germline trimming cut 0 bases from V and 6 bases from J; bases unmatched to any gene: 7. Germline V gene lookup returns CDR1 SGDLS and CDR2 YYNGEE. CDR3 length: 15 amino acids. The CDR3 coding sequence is TGTGCCAGCAGCGTAGGCGGGACAGGACCCCATGGCTACACCTTC. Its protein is CASSVGGTGPHGYTF.

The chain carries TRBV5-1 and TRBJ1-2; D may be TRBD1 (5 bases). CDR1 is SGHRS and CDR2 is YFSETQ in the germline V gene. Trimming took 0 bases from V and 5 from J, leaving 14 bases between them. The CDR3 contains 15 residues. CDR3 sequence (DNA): TGCGCCAGCAGCTTGGCGCCGACAGACCCTTATGGCTACACCTTC. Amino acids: CASSLAPTDPYGYTF.

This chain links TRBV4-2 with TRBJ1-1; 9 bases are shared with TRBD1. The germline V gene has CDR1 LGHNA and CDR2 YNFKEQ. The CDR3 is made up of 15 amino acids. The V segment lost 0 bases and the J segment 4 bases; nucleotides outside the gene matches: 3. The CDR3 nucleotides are TGTGCCAGCAGCCAAGAAGACAGGGGGGGCACTGAAGCTTTCTTT. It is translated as CASSQEDRGGTEAFF.

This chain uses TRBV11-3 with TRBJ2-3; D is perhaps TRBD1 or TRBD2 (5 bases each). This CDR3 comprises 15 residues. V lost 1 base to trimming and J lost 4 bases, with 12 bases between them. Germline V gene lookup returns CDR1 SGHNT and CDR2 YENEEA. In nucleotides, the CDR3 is TGTGCCAGCAGCTTAGGGGACGGAATGGCAGATACGCAGTATTTT. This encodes CASSLGDGMADTQYF.